This T cell receptor beta chain was retrieved from a study of somatic mutations in cytotoxic T cells in rheumatoid arthritis. The data were produced by immunoSEQ multiplex PCR, yet TCRdb's version contains in-frame clones alone and is incomplete. The data show around 13,000 clones, approximately 84% seen once. Trimming removed 2 bases at V and 1 base at J, with 5 bases between. The CDR3 extends over 13 amino acids. Germline CDR1 is LNHDA and CDR2 is SQIVND (reference sequence). The clonotype originates from an adult with rheumatoid arthritis. This chain links TRBV19 with TRBJ1-1; D gene uncertain. Sequencing input: CD8+ T cells sorted from blood. The CDR3 DNA reads as TGTGCCAGTAGTATAATAAAGAACACTGAAGCTTTCTTT. It is translated as CASSIIKNTEAFF. Complete variable domain (other parts from reference TRBV19 and TRBJ1-1): DGGITQSPKYLFRKEGQNVTLSCEQNLNHDAMYWYRQDPGQGLRLIYYSQIVNDFQKGDIAEGYSVSREKKESFPLTVTSAQKNPTAFYLCASSIIKNTEAFFGQGTRLTVV.